The next 10 T cell receptor beta chains were all read from a single sample in a study of blood T cell repertoires in COVID-19. Data came from immunoSEQ multiplex PCR; TCRdb stores just in-frame clones and leaves some out. The sample holds 150,000 to 200,000 clones, 75% to 85% seen once. Input material: PBMCs or T cells enriched from blood (not recorded which). The receptor set was obtained from a woman between 45 and 65 years old with acute COVID-19.

V is TRBV6-5 and J is TRBJ1-5, with TRBD1 matching 7 bases. The V segment lost 7 bases and the J segment 6 bases; nucleotides outside the gene matches: 9. This CDR3 comprises 14 residues. Germline lookup yields CDR1 MNHEY and CDR2 SVGAGI. This CDR3 is CASTVRTGTQPQHF. CDR3 DNA sequence: TGTGCCAGCACCGTTAGGACAGGAACTCAGCCCCAGCATTTT.

The chain combines TRBV7-9 with TRBJ2-7; TRBD1 is a possible D gene (6 bases). This CDR3 is built from 15 residues. V lost 1 base, J lost 6 bases, and 16 bases lay in between. The germline V gene has CDR1 SEHNR and CDR2 FQNEAQ (reference sequence). CDR3 in amino acids: CASSLVLDSTGEQYV. CDR3 sequence (DNA): TGTGCCAGCAGCTTAGTTCTGGACAGTACTGGCGAGCAGTACGTC.

This chain links TRBV6-5 with TRBJ1-6; possibly TRBD1 for D (5 bases). This CDR3 region has 13 residues. V was cut by 7 bases and J by 10 bases, with 14 bases left in between. CDR1 MNHEY and CDR2 SVGAGI come from the germline V gene. CDR3 coding DNA: TGTGCCAGCATGAGAAGGGGAAGCTCACCCCTCCACTTT. Translated, it gives CASMRRGSSPLHF.

The chain recombines TRBV5-1 with TRBJ1-6; possible D gene TRBD1, 5 bases. The CDR3 has 15 residues. Germline V lookup: CDR1 SGHRS, CDR2 YFSETQ. The ends were cut back, 2 bases at V and 0 bases at J, with 6 bases in the middle. CDR3: CASSLRGSYNSPLHF. DNA for the CDR3: TGCGCCAGCAGCTTAAGGGGCTCCTATAATTCACCCCTCCACTTT.

The gene calls are TRBV24-1 and TRBJ1-1, with D possibly TRBD1 on 6 matching bases. This CDR3 comprises 13 residues. The V end lost 5 bases, the J end lost 4 bases, and 10 bases lay between the germline ends. Germline CDR1 KGHDR, CDR2 SFDVKD. This CDR3 is CATSGKGGTEAFF. For the CDR3, the DNA is TGTGCCACCAGTGGTAAAGGGGGCACTGAAGCTTTCTTT.

This clone has a single count. This chain uses TRBV19 with TRBJ2-1; 10 bases map to TRBD2. The V gene's germline CDR1 is LNHDA and CDR2 SQIVND (reference sequence). The CDR3 sequence is 17 residues long. Trimming took 5 bases from V and 3 from J; bases not matched to a gene: 10. In nucleotides, the CDR3 is TGTGCCAGTAGTTCCCAGCGGGGGGGCAACTTCTACAATGAGCAGTTCTTC. It is translated as CASSSQRGGNFYNEQFF.

The V call is TRBV10-3, the J call TRBJ2-1; maybe TRBD1 (6 bases). Germline lookup yields CDR1 ENHRY and CDR2 SYGVKD. Between the trimmed V and J ends, which lost 0 bases and 5 bases, there was a span of 14 bases. This CDR3 is built from 16 residues. The CDR3 DNA reads as TGTGCCATCAGTGAGTCGGAGAGACAGGTCCACAATGAGCAGTTCTTC. This translates into CAISESERQVHNEQFF.

The genes are TRBV28 and TRBJ2-5; D is perhaps TRBD2 (6 bases). Germline V lookup: CDR1 MDHEN, CDR2 SYDVKM. CDR3 size: 15 residues. The V and J ends lost 5 bases and 2 bases respectively, with 15 bases between them. The CDR3 reads CASSRILALQETQYF. In DNA, the CDR3 is TGTGCCAGCAGTCGAATCCTAGCGCTACAAGAGACCCAGTACTTC. Using reference TRBV28 and TRBJ2-5 for the parts outside the CDR3, the full variable domain is DVKVTQSSRYLVKRTGEKVFLECVQDMDHENMFWYRQDPGLGLRLIYFSYDVKMKEKGDIPEGYSVSREKKERFSLILESASTNQTSMYLCASSRILALQETQYFGPGTRLLVL.

The chain couples TRBV4-1 to TRBJ2-5; 8 nucleotides match TRBD2. With V trimmed by 0 bases and J by 5 bases, 8 bases remained unmatched. CDR1 and CDR2 from the germline V gene are MGHRA and YSYEKL. This CDR3 is built from 16 residues. This CDR3 is CASSQDPGGAPETQYF. Here the CDR3 DNA reads TGCGCCAGCAGCCAAGATCCGGGGGGGGCCCCGGAGACCCAGTACTTC.

The chain carries TRBV19 and TRBJ1-2; TRBD1 aligns across 9 bases. CDR1 LNHDA and CDR2 SQIVND come from the germline V gene (reference sequence). The CDR3 spans 15 residues. The junction had 9 bases not matched to a gene; V was cut back by 5 bases and J by 5 bases. This chain's CDR3 is CASSGRQGVVYGYTF. CDR3 DNA: TGTGCCAGTAGTGGAAGACAGGGGGTGGTTTATGGCTACACCTTC. Together with reference TRBV19 and TRBJ1-2, the CDR3 gives the full variable domain: DGGITQSPKYLFRKEGQNVTLSCEQNLNHDAMYWYRQDPGQGLRLIYYSQIVNDFQKGDIAEGYSVSREKKESFPLTVTSAQKNPTAFYLCASSGRQGVVYGYTFGSGTRLTVV.